The entry that follows covers one T cell receptor (beta chain) sequence. The antigen remains undetermined. PCR employed 60 Vbeta and 13 Jbeta primers. Sequencing used immunoSEQ multiplex PCR; TCRdb keeps in-frame clones, though not all of them. The table records some 150,000 clones, about 80% of them present only once. This sample is drawn from a study of cytomegalovirus exposure and HLA in healthy donors. Overall study context: Earlier, 95 million to 120 million unique TCR beta sequences were recovered from around 200 million T cells by an analysis. Study-wide results and caveats: The productive fraction for most TCR beta V segments was about 87% or about 30% in an earlier analysis.

Germline lookup yields CDR1 MNHEY and CDR2 SMNVEV (reference sequence). This CDR3 contains 15 residues. V dropped 5 bases and J dropped 5 bases, with 18 bases sitting between them. The source material was PBMCs. The TCR sequence derives from a man aged 25-45 years in good health and CMV-seronegative. The genes are TRBV27 and TRBJ2-5; D may be TRBD1 (6 bases). The CDR3 loop reads CASSPTLGAGETQYF. The CDR3 DNA sequence: TGTGCCAGCAGTCCCACCTTGGGGGCCGGGGAGACCCAGTACTTC.